This T cell receptor beta chain was profiled in a study of T-cell memory formation after mild COVID-19. Study summary: Each donor largely had its own TCR clusters. Study conclusions and caveats: Researchers report contracting CD4+ clones mostly in CM and EM, with CD8+ clones in EMRA. Among clones contracting day 15 to 85, CD4/CD8 was balanced, whereas later expanders leaned CD4+.

With regard to this clonotype: The antigen is unknown.

TCRdb called the 5' RACE reads again in MiXCR, with one record for every CDR3 protein. Among 90,000 to 120,000 distinct CDR3 sequences listed, around an eighth were seen once. J lost 3 bases, V lost 3 bases, and 4 bases had no gene match. Germline CDR1 SGHRS, CDR2 YFSETQ. CDR3 length: 14 residues. The chain couples TRBV5-1 to TRBJ2-7; the match to TRBD2 covers 9 bases. Sequenced sample: PBMCs or a T cell subset sorted from them (not recorded which). This receptor was taken from a man aged 18 to 35 who had mild COVID-19 (a few samples of this study predate the infection). Cell type and time point are not known. This CDR3 reads CASSSSGGNYEQYF. In nucleotides, the CDR3 is TGCGCCAGCAGCTCGAGCGGGGGGAACTACGAGCAGTACTTC. The variable domain in full, completed from reference TRBV5-1 and TRBJ2-7, reads KAGVTQTPRYLIKTRGQQVTLSCSPISGHRSVSWYQQTPGQGLQFLFEYFSETQRNKGNFPGRFSGRQFSNSRSEMNVSTLELGDSALYLCASSSSGGNYEQYFGPGTRLTVT.